The subject of this entry is one T cell receptor (beta chain). The assay was immunoSEQ multiplex PCR, and TCRdb's table has in-frame clones only and misses some. Among 130,000 or so clones listed, 88% were seen once. The data originate from a study of blood T cell repertoires in COVID-19. Study in general: Spain, Italy and the United States supplied samples that represented acute and convalescent COVID-19. T cells, B-cell-depleted T cells, or PBMCs supplied cDNA or gDNA.

V lost 2 bases, J lost 5 bases, and 5 bases stayed unmatched. The CDR3 has 14 residues. Germline V gives CDR1 LGHDT, CDR2 YNNKEL (reference sequence). The sample was peripheral blood. The TCR was taken from a man aged 70 or older with active COVID-19. The rearrangement uses TRBV3-1 (or the pseudogene TRBV3-2) and TRBJ1-1; 7 bases are shared with TRBD1. The CDR3 DNA sequence: TGTGCCAGCAGCCAAACAGGGGTCGGGACTGAAGCTTTCTTT. It encodes CASSQTGVGTEAFF.